The 26 T cell receptor beta chains in this list originate from one sample, sequenced in a study of T cells in Graves' hyperthyroidism and ophthalmopathy. TCR beta CDR3 sequences were amplified from RNA transcripts. The TCR CDR3 first-round RT-PCR relied on the HTBI primer set. Each CDR3 protein gets one entry after TCRdb re-called the multiplex PCR reads with MiXCR. Among around 620,000 distinct CDR3 sequences listed, about half were seen once. Sequencing used peripheral blood or thyroid tissue (not recorded which). Receptors were obtained from an adult woman with Graves' disease, either hyperthyroidism or ophthalmopathy (not recorded which).

The table lists this clonotype with many counts. The chain carries TRBV7-9 and TRBJ1-2; 9 positions match TRBD1. The J segment lost 3 bases and the V segment lost 2 bases, leaving 13 bases of the junction unmatched. Germline V lookup: CDR1 SEHNR, CDR2 FQNEAQ (reference sequence). The CDR3 covers 18 residues. The DNA for the CDR3 is TGTGCCAGCAGCTTATCCCCCGGACAGGGGAAAAGGTACTATGGCTACACCTTC. It translates to CASSLSPGQGKRYYGYTF.

This clonotype came up many times. The junction differs from germline at one of its ends, possibly a read error. This chain connects TRBV5-1 to TRBJ2-7; TRBD1 might be the D (5 bases). This CDR3 region has 14 residues. Germline CDR1 SGHRS, CDR2 YFSETQ. The CDR3 DNA is TGCGCCAGCACCTTGACAGTCGCGGCTCAGGAGCAGTACTTC. As protein: CASTLTVAAQEQYF.

This clonotype was recorded many times. This chain uses TRBV6-2 or TRBV6-3 with TRBJ1-2; weak D call: TRBD1 (5 bases). CDR3 length: 11 residues. Trimming pared 5 bases from V and 10 bases from J, leaving 11 bases between. Germline V gives CDR1 MNHEY, CDR2 SVGEGT. CDR3 in amino acids: CASSATADYTF. CDR3 DNA: TGTGCCAGCAGTGCGACAGCTGACTACACCTTC.

The chain uses TRBV4-1 and TRBJ2-7; 10 bases are a match to TRBD2. Losses at the gene ends were 3 bases for V and 5 bases for J; bases not matched to a gene: 7. The CDR3 covers 15 residues. Germline V CDR1 and CDR2: MGHRA, YSYEKL. The CDR3 protein is CASSHEAGGDDEQYF. DNA of the CDR3: TGCGCCAGCAGCCATGAAGCGGGAGGGGACGACGAGCAGTACTTC.

The J gene is TRBJ1-1, the V gene TRBV10-1, with 8 bases matching TRBD1. Germline CDR1 WNHNN, CDR2 SYGVQD (reference sequence). Trimming removed 0 bases from V and 12 bases from J; junction bases left unmatched: 9. CDR3 length: 14 residues. CDR3 DNA: TGCGCCAGCAGTGAGTCCGACAGGGGAGGGCTGACTTTCTTT. Protein sequence: CASSESDRGGLTFF.

The chain has TRBV7-2 and TRBJ2-7; D might be TRBD1 or TRBD2, each matching 5 bases. Trimming stripped 5 bases from V and 1 base from J, with 15 bases between. Germline CDR1 reads SGHTA; CDR2 reads FQGNSA. CDR3 size: 15 residues. For the CDR3, the DNA is TGTGCCAGCAGCCAAATGGGGCAGCGGTCCTACGAGCAGTACTTC. Translating it yields CASSQMGQRSYEQYF.

This clonotype occurred a few times. The chain carries TRBV6-1 and TRBJ1-5; unclear D gene. CDR1 is MNHNS and CDR2 is SASEGT in the germline V gene. The CDR3 is made up of 14 amino acids. V was pared by 5 bases and J by 3 bases, with 11 bases between. The CDR3 DNA follows: TGTGCCAGCAGTAACAAGGCGGTCAATCAGCCCCAGCATTTT. Translated, it gives CASSNKAVNQPQHF.

This clonotype was seen ten or more times. The chain joins TRBV5-1 to TRBJ1-1, with D unclear. Germline V lookup: CDR1 SGHRS, CDR2 YFSETQ. The V end was cut by 4 bases, the J end by 1 base, with 14 bases between. The CDR3 extends over 15 amino acids. DNA for the CDR3: TGCGCCAGCAGCCCTGAGGCCACCGGGAACACTGAAGCTTTCTTT. It yields the protein CASSPEATGNTEAFF.

This clonotype was observed once. The chain has TRBV5-1 and TRBJ1-4; D is perhaps TRBD1 (6 bases). The CDR3 has 16 amino acids. Trimming shortened V by 2 bases and J by 1 base, and 12 bases separated the two germline ends. CDR1 is SGHRS, CDR2 YFSETQ, per germline. The CDR3 DNA follows: TGCGCCAGCAGCTTTACAGGGCTTGGAACTAATGAAAAACTGTTTTTT. Protein: CASSFTGLGTNEKLFF. Complete variable domain (other parts from reference TRBV5-1 and TRBJ1-4): KAGVTQTPRYLIKTRGQQVTLSCSPISGHRSVSWYQQTPGQGLQFLFEYFSETQRNKGNFPGRFSGRQFSNSRSEMNVSTLELGDSALYLCASSFTGLGTNEKLFFGSGTQLSVL.

This clonotype appeared once. An end of the junction does not agree with germline; a read error may underlie this. The chain employs TRBV24-1 and TRBJ2-5, with TRBD2 matching over 8 bases. The germline CDR1 and CDR2 sequences are KGHDR and SFDVKD. This CDR3 spans 15 amino acids. The CDR3 loop reads CATSRSSGSGEAQYF. CDR3 coding DNA: TGTGCCACCAGTCGCAGCAGCGGGAGTGGAGAGGCCCAGTACTTC.

This clonotype was seen ten or more times. The chain combines TRBV28 with TRBJ1-6, with TRBD1 as a possible D gene (5 bases). Trimming removed 8 bases at V and 6 bases at J, with 17 bases between. CDR1 and CDR2 from the germline V gene are MDHEN and SYDVKM. The CDR3 covers 15 residues. In DNA, the CDR3 is TGTGCCAGCTCCACGCGGGGGATTGGTAATTCACCCCTCCACTTT. It codes for CASSTRGIGNSPLHF.

Ten or more counts support this clonotype. The rearrangement joins TRBV11-3 to TRBJ1-1, with unresolved D. V lost 3 bases and J 8 bases, leaving 13 bases between the germline ends. CDR3 length equals 13 residues. Germline V lookup: CDR1 SGHNT, CDR2 YENEEA. This CDR3 reads CASSFSYRREAFF. CDR3 nucleotides: TGTGCCAGCAGCTTTAGTTACAGACGCGAAGCTTTCTTT.

The genes are TRBV20-1 and TRBJ2-5, with D perhaps TRBD1 or TRBD2 (5 bases each). CDR1 is DFQATT and CDR2 is SNEGSKA in the germline V gene (reference sequence). Trimming took 8 bases from V and 5 from J, leaving 15 bases between them. The length of the CDR3 is 12 residues. In DNA, the CDR3 is TGCAGTTACGTCGGCAGGGAGGAGACCCAGTACTTC. Translating it yields CSYVGREETQYF.

The sample holds many counts of this clonotype. The rearrangement links TRBV28 to TRBJ2-7; 12 nucleotides agree with TRBD2. V shed 7 bases, J shed 5 bases, and the junction held 9 bases outside the gene matches. The CDR3 runs 15 residues. The germline V gene encodes CDR1 MDHEN and CDR2 SYDVKM. The CDR3 region is CASMLTSGSRHEQYF. The CDR3 DNA sequence: TGTGCCAGCATGCTGACTAGCGGGAGTCGGCACGAGCAGTACTTC. The full variable domain, in which reference TRBV28 and TRBJ2-7 provide the parts outside the CDR3, is DVKVTQSSRYLVKRTGEKVFLECVQDMDHENMFWYRQDPGLGLRLIYFSYDVKMKEKGDIPEGYSVSREKKERFSLILESASTNQTSMYLCASMLTSGSRHEQYFGPGTRLTVT.

J is TRBJ2-1 and V is TRBV5-5, with D tentatively TRBD2 (5 bases). Germline V gene lookup returns CDR1 SGHKS and CDR2 YYEKEE (reference sequence). CDR3 size: 15 residues. V was clipped by 4 bases and J by 1 base, with 12 bases between them. The CDR3 DNA is TGTGCCAGCAGCAGGAGAGCGGTTTCCTACAATGAGCAGTTCTTC. Its protein is CASSRRAVSYNEQFF. Combining the CDR3 with reference TRBV5-5 and TRBJ2-1 gives the whole variable domain DAGVTQSPTHLIKTRGQQVTLRCSPISGHKSVSWYQQVLGQGPQFIFQYYEKEERGRGNFPDRFSARQFPNYSSELNVNALLLGDSALYLCASSRRAVSYNEQFFGPGTRLTVL.

This chain uses TRBV7-9 with TRBJ1-2, with no clear D. The CDR3 spans 14 residues. Germline assignment: CDR1 SEHNR and CDR2 FQNEAQ (reference sequence). Trimming left V 5 bases short and J 1 base short, with 11 bases between. DNA for the CDR3: TGTGCCAGCAGCCGGGAGGGTCTTAACTATGGCTACACCTTC. Translated: CASSREGLNYGYTF.

The chain employs TRBV14 and TRBJ2-1; D possibly matches TRBD1 or TRBD2 (5 bases each). V shed 6 bases and J shed 4 bases, with 13 bases lying between them. Germline V CDR1 and CDR2: SGHDN, FVKESK. CDR3 length: 14 amino acids. The CDR3 region is CASSRWGLYNEQFF. Here the CDR3 DNA reads TGTGCCAGCAGTCGGTGGGGGTTGTACAATGAGCAGTTCTTC.

Remarks on this clonotype: This likely comes from a read error, as the CDR3 has no conserved phenylalanine or tryptophan at its end. It is unclear where the CDR3 begins or ends on the DNA, so no DNA is shown, and the CDR3 is as TCRdb lists it. The rearrangement uses TRBV4-1 and TRBJ1-2. The length of the CDR3 is 9 amino acids, counting both ends. Germline assignment: CDR1 MGHRA and CDR2 YSYEKL. CDR3 region: CASSRSPAG.

The sample holds a few counts of this clonotype. J is TRBJ2-2 and V is TRBV6-1; 11 nucleotides agree with TRBD2. V shed 9 bases and J 6 bases; nucleotides not matched to a gene: 3. Germline V lookup: CDR1 MNHNS, CDR2 SASEGT. CDR3 length: 13 residues. The CDR3 region is CASRLAGSGELFF. DNA for the CDR3: TGTGCCAGTAGACTAGCGGGGTCCGGGGAGCTGTTTTTT.

The genes are TRBV10-3 and TRBJ2-5; D is unresolved. The germline gives CDR1 ENHRY, CDR2 SYGVKD. CDR3 length: 13 amino acids. Trimming pared 4 bases from V and 9 bases from J, leaving 15 bases between. CDR3 bases: TGTGCCATCAGTGGGGGAAACCATCAGCCCCAGTACTTC. This codes for CAISGGNHQPQYF.

The rearrangement links TRBV10-3 to TRBJ1-1; tentatively, D is TRBD1 (5 bases). Deletions cut 5 bases from V and 5 bases from J, with 15 bases between. The CDR3 is 14 amino acids. Germline values: CDR1 ENHRY, CDR2 SYGVKD. CDR3 DNA sequence: TGTGCCATCAGTCTAGGCGGGGGATGGACTGAAGCTTTCTTT. Encoded protein: CAISLGGGWTEAFF.

This clonotype was found a few times. This chain uses TRBV29-1 with TRBJ1-2; 9 bases fit TRBD1. The J segment lost 5 bases and the V segment lost 3 bases, leaving 4 bases of the junction unmatched. From germline, CDR1 is SQVTM and CDR2 ANQGSEA. This CDR3 comprises 13 residues. In DNA form, the CDR3 reads TGCAGCGTTGAGGGGACAGGGATTTATGGCTACACCTTC. Translation gives CSVEGTGIYGYTF. The full variable domain, its missing parts supplied by reference TRBV29-1 and TRBJ1-2, is SAVISQKPSRDICQRGTSLTIQCQVDSQVTMMFWYRQQPGQSLTLIATANQGSEATYESGFVIDKFPISRPNLTFSTLTVSNMSPEDSSIYLCSVEGTGIYGYTFGSGTRLTVV.

This clonotype was observed many times. CDR3 amino acids: CASSSAGLNNEKLFF. The CDR3 DNA follows: TGTGCCAGCAGCTCGGCAGGGCTCAATAATGAAAAACTGTTTTTT. This chain uses TRBV5-4 with TRBJ1-4; a possible D gene is TRBD1 (5 bases). Trimming left V 3 bases short and J 4 bases short, with 13 bases between. Germline values: CDR1 SGHNT, CDR2 YYREEE (reference sequence). The CDR3 is 15 residues long.

The table lists this clonotype with many counts. The chain couples TRBV10-3 to TRBJ1-1, with D uncertain. Germline V gene data show CDR1 as ENHRY and CDR2 as SYGVKD. This CDR3 has 11 amino acids. Trimming left V 2 bases short and J 8 bases short, with 6 bases between. CDR3 sequence reads: CAISERGEAFF. Written as DNA, the CDR3 is TGTGCCATCAGTGAGAGAGGGGAAGCTTTCTTT.

This clonotype was seen ten or more times. The chain combines TRBV19 with TRBJ1-1, with a tentative D call TRBD1 (5 bases). This CDR3 spans 13 amino acids. Trimming shortened V by 6 bases and J by 4 bases, and 12 bases separated the two germline ends. Germline V gives CDR1 LNHDA, CDR2 SQIVND (reference sequence). The CDR3 is CASRVLGVTEAFF. CDR3 bases: TGTGCCAGTAGGGTGTTAGGGGTCACTGAAGCTTTCTTT.

With regard to this clonotype: A much larger clone is a single base away; this may be a read error. The chain uses TRBV5-6 and TRBJ2-7, with D possibly being TRBD1 (6 bases). CDR1 and CDR2 from the germline V gene are SGHDT and YYEEEE. V lost 4 bases, J lost 0 bases, and 23 bases lay in between. The CDR3 is 18 amino acids. The CDR3 sequence is CASSGGSGGDPSSYEQYF. As DNA, the CDR3 is TGTGCCAGCAGCGGGGGCTCAGGTGGGGACCCGAGCTCCTACGAGCAGTACTTC.